One sample yielded the 15 T cell receptor beta chains listed below, sequenced in a study of cytomegalovirus exposure and HLA in healthy donors. PCR amplification relied on 60 Vbeta primers (plus 13 Jbeta primers). Libraries were prepared by immunoSEQ multiplex PCR; TCRdb keeps only in-frame clonotypes and omits some of them. The sample includes under 150,000 clones, 70% to 80% of them seen just once. The specimen was PBMCs. The source is a human donor in good health.

Only a few counts were recorded for this clone. The chain employs TRBV5-1 and TRBJ1-4, with D possibly TRBD1 on 5 matching bases. With 0 bases removed from V and 4 bases from J, the gap between germline ends came to 7 bases. This CDR3 is built from 14 residues. The germline CDR1 and CDR2 sequences are SGHRS and YFSETQ. The CDR3 loop reads CASSLARDNEKLFF. The CDR3 nucleotides read TGCGCCAGCAGCTTGGCCAGGGATAATGAAAAACTGTTTTTT.

The chain uses TRBV7-6 and TRBJ2-7, with D possibly TRBD1 on 5 matching bases. The V end lost 5 bases, the J end lost 7 bases, and 12 bases lay between the germline ends. Germline V gene data show CDR1 as SGHVS and CDR2 as FNYEAQ. The CDR3 covers 12 residues. As DNA, the CDR3 is TGTGCCAGCAGCACCCCCCAGGGTGAGCAGTACTTC. Translation: CASSTPQGEQYF.

V usage is TRBV10-3 and J usage is TRBJ1-1; 7 positions match TRBD1. This CDR3 comprises 12 residues. Germline loops: CDR1 ENHRY, CDR2 SYGVKD. With 6 bases clipped from V and 8 bases from J, the junction kept 6 bases outside the gene matches. The DNA for the CDR3 is TGTGCCATCAGGGGGGACAGTAGGGAAGCTTTCTTT. As protein: CAIRGDSREAFF.

The rearrangement links TRBV4-1 to TRBJ2-2, with TRBD1 identical over 8 bases. The V gene's germline CDR1 is MGHRA and CDR2 YSYEKL. This CDR3 is 17 amino acids long. Germline trimming cut 5 bases from V and 2 bases from J; bases unmatched to any gene: 10. As DNA, the CDR3 is TGCGCCAGCAGCAGTGGGCAGGGGGCCTTCAACACCGGGGAGCTGTTTTTT. This translates into CASSSGQGAFNTGELFF.

In nucleotides, the CDR3 is TGTGCCAGTAGTATAATGGGGACACGCACAGATACGCAGTATTTT. Protein: CASSIMGTRTDTQYF. This chain connects TRBV19 to TRBJ2-3; D might be TRBD1 (6 bases). Trimming cost V 2 bases and J 1 base, with 10 bases left between them. This CDR3 contains 15 residues. Per the germline V gene, CDR1 is LNHDA and CDR2 is SQIVND (reference sequence).

This clone was picked up a small number of times. The genes are TRBV30 and TRBJ1-3, with 7 bases that match TRBD1. J was trimmed by 0 bases and V by 3 bases; bases with no gene match: 8. This CDR3 has 16 residues. The V gene's germline CDR1 is GTSNPN and CDR2 SVGIG (reference sequence). The CDR3 nucleotides read TGTGCCTGGAGCGCCGGGACAGCCTTCTCTGGAAACACCATATATTTT. Translated: CAWSAGTAFSGNTIYF.

The chain carries TRBV6-1 and TRBJ2-5, with TRBD2 matching 10 bases. The J call may not be correct, given that the DNA end is closer to TRBJ2-7. The CDR3 contains 17 residues. The germline V gene encodes CDR1 MNHNS and CDR2 SASEGT. CDR3 coding DNA: TGTGCCAGCAGTGATCAGCTAGCGGGGGCCATCTCCTACGAGCAGTACTTC. Its translation: CASSDQLAGAISYEQYF.

V and J are TRBV7-2 and TRBJ1-3, with TRBD1 identical over 8 bases. Trimming at V came to 4 bases and at J to 0 bases, leaving 8 bases not matched to a gene. Germline loops: CDR1 SGHTA, CDR2 FQGNSA. The CDR3 length is 17 residues. CDR3 sequence: CASSSRTGPNSGNTIYF. The DNA for the CDR3 is TGTGCCAGCAGCTCCCGGACAGGGCCCAACTCTGGAAACACCATATATTTT. The variable domain in full, completed from reference TRBV7-2 and TRBJ1-3, reads GAGVSQSPSNKVTEKGKDVELRCDPISGHTALYWYRQSLGQGLEFLIYFQGNSAPDKSGLPSDRFSAERTGGSVSTLTIQRTQQEDSAVYLCASSSRTGPNSGNTIYFGEGSWLTVV.

A few counts support this clone. The chain has TRBV28 and TRBJ2-3; 9 bases align to TRBD2. CDR1 MDHEN and CDR2 SYDVKM come from the germline V gene. Germline trimming cut 3 bases from V and 11 bases from J; bases unmatched to any gene: 3. This CDR3 contains 12 residues. The DNA of the CDR3 is TGTGCCAGCAGTTTTGGGCGGGGGGGGCAGTATTTT. The encoded protein is CASSFGRGGQYF.

This chain joins TRBV28 and TRBJ2-7, with TRBD2 matching over 11 bases. Losses at the gene ends were 5 bases for V and 2 bases for J; bases not matched to a gene: 14. Germline V gene lookup returns CDR1 MDHEN and CDR2 SYDVKM. The length of the CDR3 is 18 residues. CDR3 sequence: CASSEIVRLAGSAYEQYF. The CDR3 DNA follows: TGTGCCAGCAGTGAGATCGTCCGACTAGCGGGGTCAGCCTACGAGCAGTACTTC.

This chain connects TRBV6-5 to TRBJ1-5; weak D call: TRBD1 (5 bases). Trimming took 6 bases from V and 8 from J, leaving 17 bases between them. The CDR3 loop spans 14 amino acids. Per germline, CDR1 MNHEY and CDR2 SVGAGI. The CDR3 region is CASSNGGMSKPQHF. CDR3 coding DNA: TGTGCCAGCAGCAACGGGGGGATGTCCAAGCCCCAGCATTTT.

On this clone: The junction departs from germline at one end; a sequencing error may be responsible. This rearrangement joins TRBV6-5 to TRBJ2-7, with TRBD1 matching 7 bases. In germline, CDR1 is MNHEY, CDR2 SVGAGI. CDR3 length: 14 residues. CDR3 DNA sequence: TGTGTCAGCAGTTACCTGACAGGGTCATACGAGCAGTACTTC. Amino acids: CVSSYLTGSYEQYF.

This clone appeared a few times. The V call is TRBV10-3, the J call TRBJ1-1; tentative D call: TRBD1 (5 bases). The germline V gene has CDR1 ENHRY and CDR2 SYGVKD. This CDR3 spans 18 amino acids. The germline V and J ends were trimmed by 4 bases and 1 base, with 22 bases remaining between them. In DNA form, the CDR3 reads TGTGCCATCAGTGCTGTGATGGGGGGGATAAGGGGGAACACTGAAGCTTTCTTT. It encodes CAISAVMGGIRGNTEAFF.

The chain employs TRBV28 and TRBJ1-1; D is uncertain. Germline CDR1 is MDHEN and CDR2 is SYDVKM. Trimming shortened V by 5 bases and J by 3 bases, and 16 bases separated the two germline ends. This CDR3 region has 15 residues. The CDR3 DNA reads as TGTGCCAGCAGTGCCGACAATTACGGGGACACTGAAGCTTTCTTT. It specifies CASSADNYGDTEAFF.

This clone was recorded only once. This chain joins TRBV7-2 and TRBJ2-3; 12 bases line up with TRBD2. CDR1 and CDR2 (germline): SGHTA, FQGNSA. Unmatched junction bases numbered 5, after V lost 2 bases and J lost 2 bases. The CDR3 spans 17 residues. Here the CDR3 reads CASSLMTSGRATDTQYF. DNA for the CDR3: TGTGCCAGCAGCTTAATGACTAGCGGGAGAGCCACAGATACGCAGTATTTT.